The subject of this entry is one TCR beta chain. The antigen is undetermined. The data stem from a study of T cells in Graves' hyperthyroidism and ophthalmopathy. Overall study findings and caveats: Blood also carried most thyroid clonotypes expanded above 0.001. The model made its ophthalmopathy prediction, and onset followed a median about 6 months later.

Diagnosis relied on clinical symptoms, serum thyroxine and TRAb, thyroid ultrasound and orbital computed tomography. V was shortened by 5 bases and J by 0 bases, with 5 bases between the two germline ends. Per the germline V gene, CDR1 is PRHDT and CDR2 is FYEKMQ (reference sequence). The CDR3 loop spans 12 amino acids. Amplified TCR beta CDR3 regions derived from RNA transcripts. HTBI primers were employed in a first-round RT-PCR of the TCR CDR3. TCRdb called the multiplex PCR reads again in MiXCR, with one record for every CDR3 protein. The top ten clones hold under 8.5% of a sample with about 660,000 distinct CDR3 sequences, just under 45% of them seen once.

Sequencing was done on a sample of peripheral blood or thyroid tissue (not recorded which). This sequence originates from an adult man with Graves' disease, either hyperthyroidism or ophthalmopathy (not recorded which). The J gene is TRBJ2-7, the V gene TRBV13; no clear D gene. CDR3 nucleotide sequence: TGTGCCAGCAGCGACACCTCCTACGAGCAGTACTTC. This encodes CASSDTSYEQYF.